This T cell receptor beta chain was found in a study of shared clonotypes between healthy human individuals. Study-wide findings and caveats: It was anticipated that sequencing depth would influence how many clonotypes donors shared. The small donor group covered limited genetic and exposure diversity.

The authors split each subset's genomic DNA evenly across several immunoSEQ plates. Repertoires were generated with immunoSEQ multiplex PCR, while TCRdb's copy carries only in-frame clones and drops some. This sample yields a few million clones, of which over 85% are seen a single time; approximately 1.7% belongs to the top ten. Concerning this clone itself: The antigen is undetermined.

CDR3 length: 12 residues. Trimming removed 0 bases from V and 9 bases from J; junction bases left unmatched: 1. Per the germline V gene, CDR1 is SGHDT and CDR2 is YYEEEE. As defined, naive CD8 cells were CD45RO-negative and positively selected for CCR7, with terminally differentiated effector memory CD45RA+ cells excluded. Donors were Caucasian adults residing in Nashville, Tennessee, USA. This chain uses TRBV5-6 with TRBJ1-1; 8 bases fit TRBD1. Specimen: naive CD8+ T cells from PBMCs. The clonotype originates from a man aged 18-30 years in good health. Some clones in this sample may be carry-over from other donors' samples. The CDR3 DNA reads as TGTGCCAGCAGCTTGGGGGACAGGAAAGCTTTCTTT. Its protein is CASSLGDRKAFF.